The 17 T cell receptor beta chains given below trace back to one sample, sequenced in a study of human CD8 memory T cell subsets. Making the TCR beta libraries relied on UMI-labeled 5' RACE. TCRdb re-called the 5' RACE reads; every CDR3 protein appears as one record, without DNA. In total, the table holds more than 6,500 distinct CDR3 sequences. The sequencing input was CD8+ stem-like memory T cells (TSCM and TCM) sorted from PBMCs. Subset indicated: stem-like memory CD8 T cells (TSTEM), CCR7+ PD-1- TIGIT-. The receptors stem from a human donor in good health.

This rearrangement joins TRBV5-1 to TRBJ2-7. Germline values: CDR1 SGHRS, CDR2 YFSETQ. The CDR3 consists of 14 residues. The CDR3 loop reads CASSHMDGSYEQYF.

The genes are TRBV20-1 and TRBJ2-7. The germline V gene encodes CDR1 DFQATT and CDR2 SNEGSKA (reference sequence). The CDR3 sequence is 13 residues long. The CDR3 loop reads CSARDWGPYEQYF.

The chain carries TRBV28 and TRBJ1-1; the D call of TRBD1 rests on TCRdb alone, since no DNA is present to check it. CDR1 and CDR2 (germline): MDHEN, SYDVKM. The CDR3 runs 14 residues. The CDR3 reads CASSLGGRDTEAFF.

J is TRBJ2-2 and V is TRBV5-8; TCRdb designates TRBD2, a call that cannot be tested without DNA. CDR1 SGHTS and CDR2 YDEGEE come from the germline V gene. The CDR3 loop spans 13 amino acids. This CDR3 reads CASSLEGSGELFF. The full variable domain, in which reference TRBV5-8 and TRBJ2-2 provide the parts outside the CDR3, is EAGVTQSPTHLIKTRGQQATLRCSPISGHTSVYWYQQALGLGLQFLLWYDEGEERNRGNFPPRFSGRQFPNYSSELNVNALELEDSALYLCASSLEGSGELFFGEGSRLTVL.

This chain uses TRBV21-1 with TRBJ2-7; TCRdb outputs TRBD1, but without DNA this stays unchecked. TRBV21-1 is a known pseudogene. The CDR3 contains 17 residues. CDR3 region: CASSLSEGTGGEYEQYF.

V is TRBV7-8 and J is TRBJ2-7; TCRdb indicates TRBD1, and absent DNA this call remains unverified. Germline V lookup: CDR1 SGHVS, CDR2 FQNEAQ. There are 14 residues in the CDR3. This chain's CDR3 is CASSLVTGEREQYF.

The rearrangement links TRBV10-1 to TRBJ2-2; TCRdb gives TRBD1 as the D gene, but with no DNA this cannot be confirmed. Germline CDR1 is WNHNN and CDR2 is SYGVQD (reference sequence). The CDR3 extends over 15 amino acids. CDR3: CASSEGDRDTGELFF.

The CDR3 region is CASKEGQGGTEAFF. V and J are TRBV6-1 and TRBJ1-1; checking the TCRdb D call of TRBD1 is not possible without DNA. This CDR3 spans 14 amino acids. Germline CDR1 is MNHNS and CDR2 is SASEGT.

The chain is built from TRBV27 and TRBJ2-7; the D gene TCRdb calls, TRBD2, cannot be checked with no DNA. CDR3 length: 15 amino acids. CDR1 and CDR2 from the germline V gene are MNHEY and SMNVEV (reference sequence). The CDR3 reads CASSLGTSEVNEQYF.

V is TRBV19 and J is TRBJ1-5. CDR3 length: 14 residues. Germline values: CDR1 LNHDA, CDR2 SQIVND (reference sequence). This chain's CDR3 is CASSTGLNNQPQHF.

V gene TRBV7-2 combines with J gene TRBJ2-1; there is no DNA to check the TCRdb D call of TRBD1. The CDR3 runs to 13 residues. CDR1 is SGHTA, CDR2 FQGNSA, per germline. The CDR3 spells CASSLDNLNEQFF.

V is TRBV4-2 and J is TRBJ1-6; TCRdb's D call, TRBD1, is unchecked because there is no DNA. Germline CDR1 reads LGHNA; CDR2 reads YNFKEQ. The CDR3 spans 16 residues. This CDR3 is CASSRGVGARDSPLHF.

The chain recombines TRBV7-6 with TRBJ1-2; TCRdb's D gene call, TRBD1, goes unchecked for lack of DNA. This CDR3 is 16 amino acids long. CDR1 is SGHVS and CDR2 is FNYEAQ in the germline V gene. CDR3 protein: CASSLGEPGTNYGYTF.

The V and J genes are TRBV15 and TRBJ2-7; TCRdb calls TRBD1, which cannot be checked without DNA. Germline assignment: CDR1 LNHNV and CDR2 YYDKDF (reference sequence). The CDR3 runs 13 residues. The CDR3 sequence is CATSILRGYEQYF.

This sequence joins TRBV21-1 and TRBJ1-5. TRBV21-1 is flagged as a pseudogene. The CDR3 consists of 13 residues. The CDR3 is CASSKGSFRPQHF.

The chain uses TRBV4-3 and TRBJ1-1. The CDR3 contains 15 residues. Germline-derived CDR1 and CDR2 are LGHNA and YSLEER. The CDR3 loop reads CASSQERWLNTEAFF.

The chain combines TRBV5-8 with TRBJ2-7; without DNA, the TCRdb call of TRBD2 cannot be checked. Germline-derived CDR1 and CDR2 are SGHTS and YDEGEE. The CDR3 length is 14 residues. The CDR3 reads CASSPGLALYEQYF.